This T cell receptor beta chain is from a study of CD8+CD57+ T cells in acquired aplastic anemia. Overall study: Recorded DNA amounts for sorted CD4+ and CD8+ cells had an average of approximately 3 ug.

All sequencing subjects had displayed CD8+CD57+ cell expansion on flow cytometry. By the time of blood sampling, patients had still received no therapy. CDR1 is SGDLS, CDR2 YYNGEE, per germline. Trimming took 8 bases from V and 6 from J; bases not matched to a gene: 9. The CDR3 extends over 14 amino acids. This clonotype was seen many times. Genomic DNA, serving as template, underwent TCR beta VDJ and CDR3 profiling. TCRdb fed the reads into MiXCR, producing one record per CDR3 protein. The sample consists of around 500,000 distinct CDR3 sequences, roughly a third of them appearing once. Sequencing input: sorted CD4+, CD8+, or CD8+CD57+ T cells (not recorded which) from PBMCs. The receptor was derived from a human donor with aplastic anemia. The rearrangement joins TRBV9 to TRBJ1-5; 9 positions agree with TRBD1. CDR3 protein: CASSVGQGGQPQHF. DNA for the CDR3: TGTGCCAGTAGTGTGGGACAGGGAGGTCAGCCCCAGCATTTT.